Below are 18 T cell receptor beta chains sequenced from a single sample in a study of beta chain features in type 1 diabetes. Overall study results and limits: Moderately but significantly shorter TCRB CDR3s were found in Type 1 diabetes patients in all four CD4+ subsets.

Expressed TCRB transcripts were sequenced, since all the RNA that had been isolated was reverse transcribed. Libraries were prepared by immunoSEQ multiplex PCR; TCRdb keeps only in-frame clonotypes and omits some of them. The sample consists of a few hundred thousand clones, roughly 14% of them appearing once. No cognate antigen is known for these TCRs. Sequencing used naive CD4+ T cells from blood. The origin of the receptors is a woman aged 18-29 years with type 1 diabetes.

This clone was detected a few times. The chain joins TRBV28 to TRBJ2-7; 11 bases are shared with TRBD2. The V segment lost 5 bases and the J segment 8 bases; nucleotides outside the gene matches: 8. The CDR3 length is 14 residues. From germline, CDR1 is MDHEN and CDR2 SYDVKM. CDR3 sequence: CASSTRTSGRKQYF. The CDR3 region has the DNA TGTGCCAGCAGTACCCGGACTAGCGGGCGTAAGCAGTACTTC. Full variable domain (rest looked up from reference TRBV28 and TRBJ2-7): DVKVTQSSRYLVKRTGEKVFLECVQDMDHENMFWYRQDPGLGLRLIYFSYDVKMKEKGDIPEGYSVSREKKERFSLILESASTNQTSMYLCASSTRTSGRKQYFGPGTRLTVT.

The rearrangement uses TRBV28 and TRBJ1-1; D perhaps matches TRBD1 (6 bases). The CDR3 runs to 15 residues. Trimming stripped 4 bases from V and 2 bases from J, with 14 bases between. The V gene's germline CDR1 is MDHEN and CDR2 SYDVKM. The CDR3 DNA reads TGTGCCAGCAGTTCCCTCGGACAGCCAAACACTGAAGCTTTCTTT. It translates to CASSSLGQPNTEAFF.

This clone has just a few counts. The rearrangement uses TRBV27 and TRBJ2-3; a possible D gene is TRBD2 (6 bases). Trimming cost V 5 bases and J 3 bases, with 15 bases left between them. CDR3 length: 15 amino acids. Germline CDR1 reads MNHEY; CDR2 reads SMNVEV (reference sequence). The CDR3 nucleotides read TGTGCCAGCAGTCGTCTGGGCGGGAAGACAGATACGCAGTATTTT. This codes for CASSRLGGKTDTQYF.

The chain couples TRBV2 to TRBJ2-5; 9 positions match TRBD2. CDR1 and CDR2 (germline): SNHLY, FYNNEI. This CDR3 contains 16 residues. V was clipped by 8 bases and J by 5 bases; unmatched bases: 15. CDR3 sequence reads: CASDATAGGESETQYF. The DNA of the CDR3 is TGTGCCAGCGACGCCACGGCGGGAGGGGAATCGGAGACCCAGTACTTC. The complete variable domain, with remaining parts taken from reference TRBV2 and TRBJ2-5, reads EPEVTQTPSHQVTQMGQEVILRCVPISNHLYFYWYRQILGQKVEFLVSFYNNEISEKSEIFDDQFSVERPDGSNFTLKIRSTKLEDSAMYFCASDATAGGESETQYFGPGTRLLVL.

This chain connects TRBV30 to TRBJ2-5; D is possibly TRBD2 (6 bases). This CDR3 has 14 residues. Germline-derived CDR1 and CDR2 are GTSNPN and SVGIG (reference sequence). Trimming took 1 base from V and 5 from J, leaving 14 bases between them. The CDR3 sequence is CAWSGTGGVETQYF. The CDR3 bases are TGTGCCTGGAGTGGGACGGGCGGGGTGGAGACCCAGTACTTC. Full variable domain (rest looked up from reference TRBV30 and TRBJ2-5): SQTIHQWPATLVQPVGSPLSLECTVEGTSNPNLYWYRQAAGRGLQLLFYSVGIGQISSEVPQNLSASRPQDRQFILSSKKLLLSDSGFYLCAWSGTGGVETQYFGPGTRLLVL.

V gene TRBV15 combines with J gene TRBJ2-1; TRBD1 aligns across 10 bases. V was pared by 1 base and J by 7 bases, with 4 bases of the junction left unmatched. Germline CDR1 and CDR2: LNHNV and YYDKDF (reference sequence). The CDR3 length is 15 residues. As DNA, the CDR3 is TGTGCCACCAGCAGAGGGGCGGGACAGGGGAATGAGCAGTTCTTC. Translation gives CATSRGAGQGNEQFF.

V and J are TRBV19 and TRBJ1-1; possibly TRBD1 for D (6 bases). The germline V and J ends were trimmed by 5 bases and 5 bases, with 18 bases remaining between them. Looked up from germline, CDR1 is LNHDA and CDR2 is SQIVND (reference sequence). This CDR3 contains 15 residues. The CDR3 spells CASSPQGSGKTEAFF. CDR3 coding DNA: TGTGCCAGTAGTCCCCAGGGGTCAGGGAAGACTGAAGCTTTCTTT.

The gene calls are TRBV30 and TRBJ1-3; the D is unclear. Between the trimmed V and J ends, which lost 2 bases and 0 bases, there was a span of 5 bases. CDR3 length: 13 amino acids. Germline V gene sequence: CDR1 GTSNPN, CDR2 SVGIG (reference sequence). This CDR3 is CAWSLPSGNTIYF. The CDR3 DNA sequence: TGTGCCTGGAGTCTCCCCTCTGGAAACACCATATATTTT.

This chain uses TRBV5-6 with TRBJ2-1, with 10 bases fitting TRBD2. V lost 8 bases, J lost 3 bases, and 8 bases stayed unmatched. Germline assignment: CDR1 SGHDT and CDR2 YYEEEE. The CDR3 is 15 amino acids. In nucleotides, the CDR3 is TGTGCCAGTCGACTAGCGGGTGGCATCTACAATGAGCAGTTCTTC. Its translation is CASRLAGGIYNEQFF.

This clone occurred many times. V is TRBV29-1 and J is TRBJ2-7, with TRBD1 identical over 11 bases. V was pared by 7 bases and J by 1 base, with 9 bases of the junction left unmatched. This CDR3 comprises 15 residues. Germline V gene sequence: CDR1 SQVTM, CDR2 ANQGSEA. CDR3 sequence: CSGKLGTGGSYEQYF. The CDR3 nucleotides are TGCAGCGGGAAACTCGGGACAGGGGGTTCCTACGAGCAGTACTTC.

This clone has just a few counts. The chain is built from TRBV11-2 and TRBJ1-5; D is ambiguous. Germline V lookup: CDR1 SGHAT, CDR2 FQNNGV. The V end was cut by 4 bases, the J end by 7 bases, with 11 bases between. This CDR3 has 13 residues. The CDR3 DNA reads as TGTGCCAGCAGCTATGAGGCTGGGCAGCCCCAGCATTTT. Translating it yields CASSYEAGQPQHF.

A word on this clone: The junction departs from germline at one end; a sequencing error may be responsible. This sequence joins TRBV2 and TRBJ1-1, with 9 bases identical to TRBD1. CDR1 and CDR2 from the germline V gene are SNHLY and FYNNEI. The CDR3 covers 12 residues. The CDR3 reads CASKKEGTGKTF. In nucleotides, the CDR3 is TGTGCCAGCAAGAAGGAGGGGACAGGGAAGACCTTT.

This clone appeared once. This chain links TRBV28 with TRBJ2-2; TRBD1 is a possible D gene (5 bases). Per germline, CDR1 MDHEN and CDR2 SYDVKM. V dropped 2 bases and J dropped 5 bases, with 15 bases sitting between them. The CDR3 is 16 residues long. The CDR3, as DNA: TGTGCCAGCAGTTTAGGGGCGGCTCAAGGAACCGGGGAGCTGTTTTTT. As protein: CASSLGAAQGTGELFF.

CDR3 sequence (DNA): TGTGCCAGTAGTTCCCAGACTAGCGGGAGCACCTACAATGAGCAGTTCTTC. Its protein product is CASSSQTSGSTYNEQFF. The chain employs TRBV19 and TRBJ2-1, with 12 bases that match TRBD2. CDR1 is LNHDA, CDR2 SQIVND, per germline (reference sequence). The CDR3 contains 17 residues. V lost 5 bases, J lost 2 bases, and 7 bases stayed unmatched. Filled out from reference TRBV19 and TRBJ2-1, the complete variable domain reads DGGITQSPKYLFRKEGQNVTLSCEQNLNHDAMYWYRQDPGQGLRLIYYSQIVNDFQKGDIAEGYSVSREKKESFPLTVTSAQKNPTAFYLCASSSQTSGSTYNEQFFGPGTRLTVL.

In this sample, this clone turned up a few times. The chain links TRBV4-3 to TRBJ2-1; 7 bases are a match to TRBD2. The CDR3 covers 15 residues. CDR1 is LGHNA, CDR2 YSLEER, per germline. After removal of 1 base from V and 9 bases from J, the junction contained 9 bases not matched to a gene. DNA of the CDR3: TGCGCCAGCAGCCAAGGCGGGAGCGGAAGTCCTGAGCAGTTCTTC. This gives the protein CASSQGGSGSPEQFF.

This clone was counted a few times. The chain combines TRBV30 with TRBJ1-4; 7 nucleotides align to TRBD1. Germline loops: CDR1 GTSNPN, CDR2 SVGIG (reference sequence). This CDR3 comprises 12 residues. The trim removed 4 bases at V and 7 bases at J, leaving 3 bases unmatched. The CDR3, as DNA: TGTGCCTGGAACAGGGGTGGTGAAAAACTGTTTTTT. This sequence encodes CAWNRGGEKLFF.

This clone was recorded a few times. The chain couples TRBV7-2 to TRBJ1-1; D unclear. Between the trimmed V and J ends, which lost 2 bases and 0 bases, there was a span of 4 bases. Germline CDR1 is SGHTA and CDR2 is FQGNSA. CDR3 length equals 13 residues. DNA for the CDR3: TGTGCCAGCAGCTTATGGCTGAACACTGAAGCTTTCTTT. Translation gives CASSLWLNTEAFF.

The chain links TRBV18 to TRBJ1-2; 8 nucleotides match TRBD1. CDR1 is KGHSH, CDR2 LQKENI, per germline. This CDR3 comprises 13 residues. J was trimmed by 4 bases and V by 6 bases; bases with no gene match: 4. This chain's CDR3 is CASSQGASYGYTF. The CDR3 DNA follows: TGTGCCAGCTCCCAGGGGGCCAGCTATGGCTACACCTTC.